The text below deals with one T cell receptor (beta chain). There are many counts of this clonotype. This receptor's antigen is unknown. The record has no base qualities; no much larger clone is one base away. This record comes from a study of T cells after yellow fever vaccination (dated by TCRdb to the late 2010s). Background on the whole study: The SMART-Seq v4 Ultra Low Input RNA kit was used to prepare libraries from fractions with low cell numbers. Bulk PBMC replicates and cell subsets were isolated from blood drawn at multiple timepoints before and after both primary and secondary immunization. Two healthy male donors made up the cohort, one aged 18 to 29 years and the other aged 30 to 40 years. To follow T-cell clones before and after both primary and booster YFV17D yellow fever vaccination, bulk TCR alpha and beta repertoires underwent longitudinal sequencing. What the study reported, not specific to this receptor: Most clones expanded after primary vaccination were re-detected after the booster (96% of CD4 and approximately 88% of CD8), suggesting broad memory maintenance. The study included only a couple of donors, which limits how far the findings can be generalized. A small fraction of clonotypes appeared in both the CD4 and CD8 compartments, likely as a result of convergent recombination. Computational filtering was required because FACS-sorted repertoires could contain abundant contaminating clonotypes from the bulk population. Compared with the primary T-cell response, the secondary T-cell response was faster but weaker, reaching its peak on day 5 rather than on day 15.

The sample's treatment or condition label is to be understood as: live attenuated yellow fever vaccine strain. PBMCs were isolated from peripheral blood using a standard Ficoll-Paque protocol. Dynabeads CD4 and CD8 positive selection kits were used to isolate CD4 and CD8 T-cell fractions. RNA was extracted with TriZol from bulk PBMCs, CD4 and CD8 fractions, and dextramer-positive and dextramer-negative fractions. Sequenced using an Illumina NovaSeq 6000. TCR cDNA was synthesized by 5'RACE template switching, through which a universal primer site and unique molecular identifiers were introduced. Priming for cDNA synthesis came from both the TCR alpha and TCR beta constant segments. Library amplification involved two PCR steps, and the second step added sample barcodes and sequencing adapters. Sequencing of libraries was performed on Illumina HiSeq 2500 (2x100 bp) or NovaSeq (2x150 bp). The original methods were these. MIGEC handled demultiplexing of reads and collapsing into UMI consensus sequences, while MiXCR performed V(D)J alignment. Clonotypes responding to the vaccine were identified with edgeR on replicate PBMC samples, with the criteria of FDR below 0.01 and a log2 fold change above 5 up to day 15. CD4 or CD8 identity was assigned to each bulk clonotype according to whether the clonotype was present at higher abundance in the sequenced CD4 repertoire or the sequenced CD8 repertoire. The raw public data were reprocessed by TCRdb itself: fastp quality trimming at Q25, MiXCR clonotype calling, in-frame beta chains only. Rows matching on CDR3 protein sequence are summarized as one entry with the most common DNA and genes. The V and J calls here are based on TCRdb, not the publication. This sample gives under 250,000 distinct CDR3 sequences in total; approximately 3.2% of them show up just once. Jointly, the top ten make up roughly 3% of the sample.

CDR1 is given as MNHNY and CDR2 as SVGAGI, both from the germline V gene (reference sequence). The junction shows trimming of 2 bases on V and 4 bases on J, plus 6 bases between the germline ends. Taken from cysteine to phenylalanine, the CDR3 has 13 residues. The only DNA kept is the CDR3, 39 bases in frame from the first base. The rearranged chain carries TRBV6-6 and TRBJ1-5, with no reliable assignment of the D segment. The receptor was isolated from a man in his late teens or twenties who received the YFV17D yellow fever vaccine. The sample consisted of CD4+ T cells sorted from PBMCs, taken 10 days after the yellow fever booster vaccination. The nucleotide sequence is given as TGTGCCAGCAGTTACGGTCAGAATCAGCCCCAGCATTTT. This codes for CASSYGQNQPQHF.